One T cell receptor beta chain is described in this entry. Its matching antigen is unknown. Data came from immunoSEQ multiplex PCR; TCRdb stores just in-frame clones and leaves some out. The sample comprises fewer than 1.8 million clones, approximately 98.5% of which are singletons, and about 0.35% rests with the top ten. The record originates from a study of shared clonotypes between healthy human individuals. Study findings and constraints: Rarefaction indicated that sorted-subset sequencing remained incomplete although depth was large.

With V trimmed by 6 bases and J by 3 bases, 9 bases remained unmatched. Germline loops: CDR1 SNHLY, CDR2 FYNNEI. This CDR3 spans 15 amino acids. The chain uses TRBV2 and TRBJ1-1, with 8 bases lining up with TRBD1. Sequenced: naive CD4+ T cells sorted from blood. Regarding subset: CD45RA+ positively selected. The TCR originated in a man aged 30-40 years in good health. The chain's CDR3 is CASRRDRGWDTEAFF. The CDR3 region has the DNA TGTGCCAGCAGGCGTGACAGGGGTTGGGACACTGAAGCTTTCTTT.